The 8 T cell receptor beta chains given below trace back to one sample, sequenced in a study of shared clonotypes between healthy human individuals. CD8 cells regarded as naive lacked CD45RO, were positively chosen for CCR7, and omitted terminally differentiated effector memory CD45RA+ cells. Clones were sequenced by immunoSEQ multiplex PCR, and TCRdb holds only the in-frame ones, with some missing. The sample consists of about 820,000 clones, 85% to 95% of them appearing once. Source material: naive CD8+ T cells sorted from blood. All receptors derive from a man aged 25-45 years in good health.

The V gene is TRBV19, the J gene TRBJ2-7; D not certain. The germline CDR1 and CDR2 sequences are LNHDA and SQIVND (reference sequence). CDR3 size: 15 residues. The V and J ends lost 3 bases and 4 bases respectively, with 16 bases between them. In nucleotides, the CDR3 is TGTGCCAGTAGTATCATATACTCCTCAAAGTACGAGCAGTACTTC. This encodes CASSIIYSSKYEQYF. The whole variable domain, filled in from reference TRBV19 and TRBJ2-7, reads DGGITQSPKYLFRKEGQNVTLSCEQNLNHDAMYWYRQDPGQGLRLIYYSQIVNDFQKGDIAEGYSVSREKKESFPLTVTSAQKNPTAFYLCASSIIYSSKYEQYFGPGTRLTVT.

V usage is TRBV15 and J usage is TRBJ2-3; 9 bases map to TRBD2. V was clipped by 5 bases and J by 1 base; unmatched bases: 4. Per the germline V gene, CDR1 is LNHNV and CDR2 is YYDKDF (reference sequence). The CDR3 is 15 residues long. DNA of the CDR3: TGTGCCACCAGCTTTAGGACTAGCGGCACAGATACGCAGTATTTT. It codes for CATSFRTSGTDTQYF.

V is TRBV9 and J is TRBJ2-2; no firm D call. CDR1 is SGDLS, CDR2 YYNGEE, per germline. This CDR3 has 13 amino acids. V shed 0 bases and J shed 6 bases, with 6 bases lying between them. In nucleotides, the CDR3 is TGTGCCAGCAGCGTAGAGTCCGCCGGGGAGCTGTTTTTT. It specifies CASSVESAGELFF.

The rearrangement uses TRBV4-1 and TRBJ2-3; TRBD1 agrees at 7 bases. Germline V gives CDR1 MGHRA, CDR2 YSYEKL. V was clipped by 4 bases and J by 6 bases; unmatched bases: 13. The CDR3 sequence is 16 residues long. The CDR3 coding sequence is TGCGCCAGCAGCCCTTTGGGACAGCCGGGCGGGGATACGCAGTATTTT. Protein sequence: CASSPLGQPGGDTQYF.

The gene calls are TRBV2 and TRBJ1-5; D uncertain. CDR1 SNHLY and CDR2 FYNNEI come from the germline V gene. The CDR3 is 16 residues long. Trimming cost V 2 bases and J 1 base, with 12 bases left between them. The CDR3 DNA reads as TGTGCCAGCAGTGAATGGGGATCGGGAAGCAATCAGCCCCAGCATTTT. The encoded protein is CASSEWGSGSNQPQHF.

CDR3 nucleotides: TGCGCCAGCAGCCAAGACGCAGCCCGGCTAGCGGACCCCTTAGAAGATACGCAGTATTTT. Amino acids: CASSQDAARLADPLEDTQYF. The chain employs TRBV4-1 and TRBJ2-3; 7 nucleotides agree with TRBD2. With V trimmed by 0 bases and J by 5 bases, 20 bases remained unmatched. Germline assignment: CDR1 MGHRA and CDR2 YSYEKL. This CDR3 has 20 residues.

The gene calls are TRBV2 and TRBJ2-1; 9 positions agree with TRBD1. CDR1 is SNHLY and CDR2 is FYNNEI in the germline V gene. With 6 bases clipped from V and 4 bases from J, the junction kept 7 bases outside the gene matches. The CDR3 runs 15 residues. The CDR3 DNA follows: TGTGCCAGCAGCGCGGGACAGGGAAATTACAATGAGCAGTTCTTC. Translating gives CASSAGQGNYNEQFF.

J is TRBJ2-7 and V is TRBV7-6; weak D call: TRBD2 (5 bases). Germline values: CDR1 SGHVS, CDR2 FNYEAQ. V was trimmed by 5 bases and J by 0 bases, leaving 23 bases between them. The CDR3 has 18 residues. The CDR3 nucleotides read TGTGCCAGCAGCCCATCCCTTATCCCGGGAAAAAGCTCCTACGAGCAGTACTTC. Translated, it gives CASSPSLIPGKSSYEQYF.